The table lists the clone carrying this T cell receptor (beta chain) with many counts. Its cognate antigen is unknown. This record belongs to a study of T cells after yellow fever vaccination. Whole-study findings and limits: Reappearing after the booster were most of the clones from primary vaccination (roughly 96% CD4, approximately 85% CD8). Weaker, the secondary response had a peak occurring faster, on day 5 versus 15. A minor fraction of clonotypes spanned both CD4 and CD8 compartments.

The germline V and J ends were trimmed by 3 bases and 0 bases, with 9 bases remaining between them. The CDR3 runs to 14 residues. A universal primer site and UMIs were added as TCR cDNA was made by 5'RACE template switching. TCRdb re-called the 5' RACE reads through MiXCR, storing one row per CDR3 protein. The data hold around 360,000 distinct CDR3 sequences, with approximately 10% observed a single time. The starting material was PBMCs, obtained on the day of the first yellow fever vaccination. This sequence originates from a man aged 18 to 29 who received the YFV17D yellow fever vaccine. The chain carries TRBV12-3 or TRBV12-4 and TRBJ2-7; no clear D. The CDR3 DNA reads TGTGCCAGCAGTTTGACTTCCGCCTCCTACGAGCAGTACTTC. Its translation is CASSLTSASYEQYF.